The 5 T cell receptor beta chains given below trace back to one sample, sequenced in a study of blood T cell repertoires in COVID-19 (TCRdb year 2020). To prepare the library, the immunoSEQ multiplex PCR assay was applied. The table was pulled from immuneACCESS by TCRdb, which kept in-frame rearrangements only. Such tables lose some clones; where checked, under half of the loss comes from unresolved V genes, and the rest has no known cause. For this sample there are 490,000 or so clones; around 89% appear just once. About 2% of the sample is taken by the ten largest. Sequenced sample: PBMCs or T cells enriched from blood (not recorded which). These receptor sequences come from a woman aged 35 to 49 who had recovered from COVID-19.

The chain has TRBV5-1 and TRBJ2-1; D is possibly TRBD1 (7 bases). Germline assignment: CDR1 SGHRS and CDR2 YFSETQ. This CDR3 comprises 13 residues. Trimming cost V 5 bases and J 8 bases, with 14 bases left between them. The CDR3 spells CASRLRGEDEQFF. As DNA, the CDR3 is TGCGCCAGCAGACTCAGGGGGGAAGATGAGCAGTTCTTC.

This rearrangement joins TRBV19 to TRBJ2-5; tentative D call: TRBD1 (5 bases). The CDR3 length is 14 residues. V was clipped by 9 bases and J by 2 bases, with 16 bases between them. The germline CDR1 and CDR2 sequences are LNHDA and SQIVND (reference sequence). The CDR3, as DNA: TGTGCCAGCGCCGCCTCCAGGGCACAAGAGACCCAGTACTTC. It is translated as CASAASRAQETQYF.

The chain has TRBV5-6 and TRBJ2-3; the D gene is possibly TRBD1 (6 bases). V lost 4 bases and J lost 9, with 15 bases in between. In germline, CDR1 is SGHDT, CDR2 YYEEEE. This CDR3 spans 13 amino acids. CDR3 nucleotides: TGTGCCAGCAGCGATGGGGGCGAGGGGACGCAGTATTTT. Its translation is CASSDGGEGTQYF.

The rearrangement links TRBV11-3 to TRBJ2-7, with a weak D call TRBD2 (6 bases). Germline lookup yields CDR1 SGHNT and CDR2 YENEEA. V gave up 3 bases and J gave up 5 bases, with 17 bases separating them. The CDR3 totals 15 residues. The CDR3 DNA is TGTGCCAGCAGCTTTTCTCCGACATCTAGCGACGAGCAGTACTTC. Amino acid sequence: CASSFSPTSSDEQYF.

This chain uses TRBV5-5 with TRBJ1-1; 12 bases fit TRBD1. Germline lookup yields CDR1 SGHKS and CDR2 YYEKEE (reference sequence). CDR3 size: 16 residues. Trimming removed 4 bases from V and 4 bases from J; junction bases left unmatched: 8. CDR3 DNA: TGTGCCAGCAGCGCCGGGACAGGGGGCGCAGGCACTGAAGCTTTCTTT. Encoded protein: CASSAGTGGAGTEAFF.